This passage covers 8 T cell receptor beta chains from one sample sequenced in a study of blood T cell repertoires in COVID-19. Assay: immunoSEQ multiplex PCR; the TCRdb copy retains only in-frame clones and omits some. The sample lists hundreds of thousands of clones; roughly 90% were seen once. Input material: PBMCs or T cells enriched from blood (not recorded which). These receptor sequences come from a woman between 45 and 60 years old who had been exposed to COVID-19.

V gene TRBV5-5 combines with J gene TRBJ1-1, with 7 positions matching TRBD1. The CDR3 is 13 amino acids. The trim removed 2 bases at V and 5 bases at J, leaving 3 bases unmatched. Germline V lookup: CDR1 SGHKS, CDR2 YYEKEE (reference sequence). CDR3 loop: CASSFTGETEAFF. CDR3 nucleotide sequence: TGTGCCAGCAGCTTCACAGGGGAAACTGAAGCTTTCTTT.

The V call is TRBV7-6, the J call TRBJ2-6; TRBD2 matches at 7 bases. There are 15 residues in the CDR3. CDR1 SGHVS and CDR2 FNYEAQ come from the germline V gene. With V trimmed by 4 bases and J by 0 bases, 0 bases remained unmatched. The CDR3 is CASSSGGSGANVLTF. CDR3 DNA sequence: TGTGCCAGCAGCTCGGGGGGCTCTGGGGCCAACGTCCTGACTTTC.

The chain employs TRBV12-3 or TRBV12-4 and TRBJ2-7; D remains ambiguous. The CDR3 loop spans 13 amino acids. V was cut by 5 bases and J by 0 bases, with 8 bases left in between. The CDR3, as DNA: TGTGCCAGCAGTCTGTTCGGCTCCTACGAGCAGTACTTC. Translating it yields CASSLFGSYEQYF.

The rearrangement joins TRBV7-9 to TRBJ1-1; 11 nucleotides align to TRBD1. CDR3 length: 15 amino acids. Germline-derived CDR1 and CDR2 are SEHNR and FQNEAQ (reference sequence). V lost 3 bases, J lost 4 bases, and 4 bases stayed unmatched. DNA for the CDR3: TGTGCCAGCAGCTTTGGAGGACAGGGGGCCACTGAAGCTTTCTTT. Its translation: CASSFGGQGATEAFF.

This chain uses TRBV5-5 with TRBJ2-1, with D unclear. CDR3 size: 15 residues. CDR1 SGHKS and CDR2 YYEKEE come from the germline V gene (reference sequence). V lost 2 bases and J 2 bases, leaving 11 bases between the germline ends. CDR3 nucleotides: TGTGCCAGCAGCTTAGCGACGGGTCCCTACAATGAGCAGTTCTTC. Translated, it gives CASSLATGPYNEQFF.

J is TRBJ1-2 and V is TRBV18, with TRBD1 matching 7 bases. The CDR3 is 16 residues long. J was trimmed by 4 bases and V by 0 bases; bases with no gene match: 8. Germline CDR1 reads KGHSH; CDR2 reads LQKENI. As DNA, the CDR3 is TGTGCCAGCTCACCACCCGGACAGGCGGGGTTCTATGGCTACACCTTC. This gives the protein CASSPPGQAGFYGYTF. Full variable domain (outside the CDR3, taken from reference TRBV18 and TRBJ1-2): NAGVMQNPRHLVRRRGQEARLRCSPMKGHSHVYWYRQLPEEGLKFMVYLQKENIIDESGMPKERFSAEFPKEGPSILRIQQVVRGDSAAYFCASSPPGQAGFYGYTFGSGTRLTVV.

The rearrangement joins TRBV18 to TRBJ2-3, with 9 bases lining up with TRBD1. Losses at the gene ends were 5 bases for V and 1 base for J; bases not matched to a gene: 7. Germline CDR1 KGHSH, CDR2 LQKENI. The CDR3 extends over 16 amino acids. The CDR3 sequence: CASSSTRQGGTDTQYF. The CDR3 nucleotides read TGTGCCAGCTCATCGACTAGACAGGGGGGCACAGATACGCAGTATTTT.

This clone was counted between two and nine times. V is TRBV20-1 and J is TRBJ2-3; TRBD2 matches 12 bases. This CDR3 region has 11 residues. Germline V gene lookup returns CDR1 DFQATT and CDR2 SNEGSKA (reference sequence). After removal of 6 bases from V and 9 bases from J, the junction contained 1 base not matched to a gene. CDR3 loop: CSATSGGTQYF. DNA for the CDR3: TGCAGTGCCACTAGCGGGGGGACGCAGTATTTT.